This T cell receptor beta chain is from a study of blood T cells in healthy people across ages. Through a sample-barcoded 5' primer and a J-beta primer mix, a second PCR was run for roughly 6 to 12 cycles. TCRdb called the 5' RACE reads again in MiXCR, with one record for every CDR3 protein. The repertoire holds 750,000 to 950,000 distinct CDR3 sequences, with 20% to 30% as singletons. This clonotype showed up many times. Its specificity is unknown. Findings and caveats of the study: Diversity estimates drawn from one million T cells were deemed underestimates.

This CDR3 contains 13 residues. Germline CDR1 is MGHDK and CDR2 is SYGVNS. V lost 2 bases, J lost 0 bases, and 5 bases lay in between. These same records also appear under a second study, on T cells of mothers and their children.

The chain combines TRBV25-1 with TRBJ2-7; D is unclear. Sequenced input: blood. The TCR comes from a boy aged 5-17 years in good health. The DNA for the CDR3 is TGTGCCAGCAGTGAAGAAAGCTCCTACGAGCAGTACTTC. Encoded protein: CASSEESSYEQYF.